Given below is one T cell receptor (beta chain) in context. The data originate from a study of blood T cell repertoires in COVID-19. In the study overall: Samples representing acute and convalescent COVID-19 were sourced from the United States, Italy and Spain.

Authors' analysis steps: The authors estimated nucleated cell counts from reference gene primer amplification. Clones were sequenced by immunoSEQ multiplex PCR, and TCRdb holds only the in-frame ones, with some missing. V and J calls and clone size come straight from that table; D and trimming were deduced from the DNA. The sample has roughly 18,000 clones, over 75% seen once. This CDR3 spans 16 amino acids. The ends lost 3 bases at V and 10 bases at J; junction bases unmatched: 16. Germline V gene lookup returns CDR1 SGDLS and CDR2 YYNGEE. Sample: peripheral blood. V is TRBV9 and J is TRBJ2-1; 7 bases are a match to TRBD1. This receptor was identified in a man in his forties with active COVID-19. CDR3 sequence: CASSGTGGRGDREQFF. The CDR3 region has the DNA TGTGCCAGCAGCGGGACAGGTGGCCGTGGGGATCGCGAGCAGTTCTTC.